Shown below are 31 T cell receptor beta chains from a single sample sequenced in a study of early T cells in non-severe SARS-CoV-2 infection. MiXCR, run by TCRdb on the 5' RACE reads, gives a single entry per CDR3 protein. The profile shows fewer than 85,000 distinct CDR3 sequences, roughly an eighth of them singletons. Sequencing was done on a sample of whole blood. All receptors derive from an adult who was a healthcare worker with PCR-confirmed SARS-CoV-2 infection or an uninfected control (not recorded which).

This clonotype showed up just a few times. The chain is built from TRBV6-5 and TRBJ2-7; possibly TRBD2 for D (6 bases). From germline, CDR1 is MNHEY and CDR2 SVGAGI. The CDR3 spans 15 residues. V lost 0 bases and J lost 3, with 12 bases in between. CDR3 residues: CASSYSQGLFYEQYF. The CDR3 DNA reads TGTGCCAGCAGTTACTCGCAGGGACTTTTCTACGAGCAGTACTTC.

A few counts support this clonotype. This chain connects TRBV28 to TRBJ2-3; TRBD2 matches at 12 bases. The germline CDR1 and CDR2 sequences are MDHEN and SYDVKM. The CDR3 loop spans 17 amino acids. V shed 7 bases, J shed 4 bases, and the junction held 12 bases outside the gene matches. The CDR3 nucleotides read TGTGCCAGCACCCAGGACAGACTAGCGGGAGTTCCAGATACGCAGTATTTT. This sequence encodes CASTQDRLAGVPDTQYF.

The V call is TRBV7-9, the J call TRBJ2-3; D possibly corresponds to TRBD2 (5 bases). Germline V gene data show CDR1 as SEHNR and CDR2 as FQNEAQ (reference sequence). This CDR3 has 16 amino acids. V was shortened by 5 bases and J by 1 base, with 16 bases between the two germline ends. The chain's CDR3 is CASSLSLGEGTDTQYF. The CDR3 DNA is TGTGCCAGCAGCCTATCACTAGGAGAGGGCACAGATACGCAGTATTTT. Full variable domain (outside the CDR3, taken from reference TRBV7-9 and TRBJ2-3): DTGVSQNPRHKITKRGQNVTFRCDPISEHNRLYWYRQTLGQGPEFLTYFQNEAQLEKSRLLSDRFSAERPKGSFSTLEIQRTEQGDSAMYLCASSLSLGEGTDTQYFGPGTRLTVL.

As DNA, the CDR3 is TGTGCCAGCAGCCAACCAGGGGGCTACAATGAGCAGTTCTTC. This translates into CASSQPGGYNEQFF. The rearrangement links TRBV14 to TRBJ2-1; 7 nucleotides match TRBD1. V shed 2 bases, J shed 3 bases, and the junction held 1 base outside the gene matches. CDR3 length equals 14 residues. Germline V CDR1 and CDR2: SGHDN, FVKESK. Using reference TRBV14 and TRBJ2-1 for the parts outside the CDR3, the full variable domain is EAGVTQFPSHSVIEKGQTVTLRCDPISGHDNLYWYRRVMGKEIKFLLHFVKESKQDESGMPNNRFLAERTGGTYSTLKVQPAELEDSGVYFCASSQPGGYNEQFFGPGTRLTVL.

The chain combines TRBV28 with TRBJ2-7; D is ambiguous. The CDR3 is made up of 13 amino acids. Per the germline V gene, CDR1 is MDHEN and CDR2 is SYDVKM. Trimming pared 7 bases from V and 3 bases from J, leaving 13 bases between. As DNA, the CDR3 is TGTGCCAGCATAGCCGCTGGGGTCTACGAGCAGTACTTC. Protein sequence: CASIAAGVYEQYF.

This clonotype turned up a few times. The chain couples TRBV4-1 to TRBJ2-1, with a weak D call TRBD2 (5 bases). Germline V gene data show CDR1 as MGHRA and CDR2 as YSYEKL. CDR3 size: 13 residues. V dropped 4 bases and J dropped 6 bases, with 10 bases sitting between them. This CDR3 is CASSLTTGNEQFF. CDR3 coding DNA: TGCGCCAGCAGCCTGACTACGGGCAATGAGCAGTTCTTC.

The gene calls are TRBV4-1 and TRBJ1-2; tentative D call: TRBD1 (5 bases). Per germline, CDR1 MGHRA and CDR2 YSYEKL. The CDR3 spans 14 residues. V was clipped by 0 bases and J by 7 bases, with 12 bases between them. CDR3 in amino acids: CASSQDPGGGGYTF. The CDR3 DNA sequence: TGCGCCAGCAGCCAAGATCCCGGGGGAGGTGGCTACACCTTC.

The table lists this clonotype with many counts. The chain has TRBV12-3 or TRBV12-4 and TRBJ2-4, with unresolved D. The V and J ends lost 3 bases and 0 bases respectively, with 9 bases between them. The CDR3 loop spans 15 amino acids. The CDR3 spells CASSLLSQAKNIQYF. The CDR3 coding sequence is TGTGCCAGCAGTTTGCTCTCCCAAGCCAAAAACATTCAGTACTTC.

There are a few counts of this clonotype. The CDR3 protein is CSATGWGRDTQYF. DNA of the CDR3: TGCAGTGCCACAGGGTGGGGAAGAGATACGCAGTATTTT. The V gene is TRBV20-1, the J gene TRBJ2-3; the D gene is possibly TRBD1 (6 bases). CDR1 and CDR2 from the germline V gene are DFQATT and SNEGSKA (reference sequence). CDR3 length equals 13 residues. V dropped 6 bases and J dropped 5 bases, with 15 bases sitting between them.

This clonotype was counted only a few times. V usage is TRBV18 and J usage is TRBJ1-2, with D possibly being TRBD1 (6 bases). Germline values: CDR1 KGHSH, CDR2 LQKENI. With 2 bases removed from V and 6 bases from J, the gap between germline ends came to 10 bases. The CDR3 runs 13 residues. The CDR3 DNA is TGTGCCAGCTCACCAGGACAGATAAATGGCTACACCTTC. It codes for CASSPGQINGYTF.

This clonotype was seen many times. CDR3 sequence reads: CSARDRDQPQHF. The CDR3 coding sequence is TGCAGTGCCCGGGACAGGGACCAGCCCCAGCATTTT. The chain has TRBV20-1 and TRBJ1-5; 9 nucleotides match TRBD1. The CDR3 extends over 12 amino acids. Germline V CDR1 and CDR2: DFQATT, SNEGSKA (reference sequence). The V and J ends lost 6 bases and 7 bases, in that order; junction bases with no gene match: 4.

The rearrangement joins TRBV20-1 to TRBJ2-3, with TRBD2 as a possible D gene (5 bases). This CDR3 has 12 residues. From germline, CDR1 is DFQATT and CDR2 SNEGSKA (reference sequence). The V and J ends lost 7 bases and 2 bases respectively, with 10 bases between them. CDR3 loop: CSEAAVTDTQYF. In DNA form, the CDR3 reads TGCAGTGAGGCAGCGGTCACAGATACGCAGTATTTT.

This clonotype occurred many times. The chain combines TRBV7-9 with TRBJ2-1; no reliable D call. The ends were cut back, 1 base at V and 8 bases at J, with 6 bases in the middle. The CDR3 consists of 12 residues. Germline values: CDR1 SEHNR, CDR2 FQNEAQ (reference sequence). The CDR3 reads CASSLGVYEQFF. CDR3 bases: TGTGCCAGCAGCTTAGGGGTGTATGAGCAGTTCTTC.

This clonotype was found many times. The V gene is TRBV6-6, the J gene TRBJ2-7, with TRBD1 matching over 10 bases. The V gene's germline CDR1 is MNHNY and CDR2 SVGAGI (reference sequence). Losses at the gene ends were 7 bases for V and 2 bases for J; bases not matched to a gene: 5. The CDR3 is made up of 14 amino acids. CDR3 sequence: CASTKGQGPYEQYF. For the CDR3, the DNA is TGTGCCAGCACCAAGGGACAGGGGCCCTACGAGCAGTACTTC.

CDR3 region: CASSLEATHNEQFF. The CDR3 nucleotides read TGTGCCAGCAGCTTAGAGGCGACCCACAATGAGCAGTTCTTC. This chain uses TRBV11-3 with TRBJ2-1; D is uncertain. This CDR3 has 14 residues. Trimming shortened V by 0 bases and J by 5 bases, and 8 bases separated the two germline ends. Germline values: CDR1 SGHNT, CDR2 YENEEA.

This sequence joins TRBV15 and TRBJ2-5; D might be TRBD1 (6 bases). CDR1 is LNHNV and CDR2 is YYDKDF in the germline V gene (reference sequence). V lost 0 bases to trimming and J lost 1 base, with 9 bases between them. This CDR3 contains 15 residues. The CDR3, as DNA: TGTGCCACCAGCAGAGAAGACAGGCCCCAAGAGACCCAGTACTTC. It encodes CATSREDRPQETQYF.

This clonotype qualifies as medium-sized. This chain connects TRBV29-1 to TRBJ2-1, with TRBD2 as a possible D gene (5 bases). Trimming took off 4 bases at V and 6 bases at J, with 7 bases between the two ends. CDR1 and CDR2 (germline): SQVTM, ANQGSEA. CDR3 length equals 11 residues. The DNA of the CDR3 is TGCAGCGTTGGGACTTCCAATGAGCAGTTCTTC. It encodes CSVGTSNEQFF.

CDR3 amino acids: CASTRTGYTGELFF. CDR3 nucleotides: TGTGCCAGCACCAGGACAGGGTATACCGGGGAGCTGTTTTTT. The chain links TRBV6-5 to TRBJ2-2; TRBD1 agrees at 8 bases. V gave up 7 bases and J gave up 5 bases; unmatched junction bases: 6. There are 14 residues in the CDR3. Germline V lookup: CDR1 MNHEY, CDR2 SVGAGI.

This clonotype has just a few counts. In nucleotides, the CDR3 is TGTGCCATCAGTGAGTCAGGACGGTCCTACGAGCAGTACTTC. Protein product: CAISESGRSYEQYF. The chain combines TRBV10-3 with TRBJ2-7; D gene unclear. Trimming stripped 0 bases from V and 1 base from J, with 7 bases between. This CDR3 is built from 14 residues. Per the germline V gene, CDR1 is ENHRY and CDR2 is SYGVKD.

This clonotype has only a few counts. The chain employs TRBV6-5 and TRBJ2-7, with TRBD2 matching 9 bases. The CDR3 has 15 residues. The V and J ends lost 3 bases and 5 bases, in that order; junction bases with no gene match: 8. The germline V gene has CDR1 MNHEY and CDR2 SVGAGI. The CDR3 DNA reads TGTGCCAGCAGTTATCAAGCGGGAGGATTCCACGAGCAGTACTTC. This translates into CASSYQAGGFHEQYF.

CDR3 residues: CASARSAGELFF. The CDR3 DNA reads as TGTGCATCGGCCCGATCGGCCGGGGAGCTGTTTTTT. V gene TRBV28 combines with J gene TRBJ2-2; D is undetermined. Germline lookup yields CDR1 MDHEN and CDR2 SYDVKM. CDR3 size: 12 residues. The full variable domain, with the rest looked up from reference TRBV28 and TRBJ2-2, is DVKVTQSSRYLVKRTGEKVFLECVQDMDHENMFWYRQDPGLGLRLIYFSYDVKMKEKGDIPEGYSVSREKKERFSLILESASTNQTSMYLCASARSAGELFFGEGSRLTVL.

The gene calls are TRBV6-5 and TRBJ1-4; TRBD1 might be the D (6 bases). Trimming cost V 5 bases and J 3 bases, with 10 bases left between them. This CDR3 is built from 14 residues. The germline V gene has CDR1 MNHEY and CDR2 SVGAGI. The CDR3 region is CASSTGRANEKLFF. The CDR3 DNA reads TGTGCCAGCAGTACAGGGAGAGCTAATGAAAAACTGTTTTTT.

The rearrangement joins TRBV29-1 to TRBJ1-2; weak D call: TRBD1 (5 bases). This CDR3 comprises 11 residues. V was clipped by 6 bases and J by 7 bases, with 12 bases between them. From germline, CDR1 is SQVTM and CDR2 ANQGSEA. CDR3 nucleotide sequence: TGCAGCGTCGGAGGGGATGCTGGCTACACCTTC. This encodes CSVGGDAGYTF. The whole variable domain, remainder taken from reference TRBV29-1 and TRBJ1-2, is SAVISQKPSRDICQRGTSLTIQCQVDSQVTMMFWYRQQPGQSLTLIATANQGSEATYESGFVIDKFPISRPNLTFSTLTVSNMSPEDSSIYLCSVGGDAGYTFGSGTRLTVV.

The rearrangement joins TRBV11-1 to TRBJ1-2; 8 positions match TRBD1. Germline assignment: CDR1 SGHAT and CDR2 FQDESV (reference sequence). The CDR3 runs 14 residues. V lost 8 bases, J lost 4 bases, and 9 bases stayed unmatched. CDR3 DNA sequence: TGTGCCAGCGGCCCAGGACAGGGCGCCTATGGCTACACCTTC. Its protein is CASGPGQGAYGYTF.

This clonotype was seen a few times. The gene calls are TRBV20-1 and TRBJ2-7, with TRBD2 matching over 7 bases. The CDR3 has 15 amino acids. V lost 6 bases, J lost 0 bases, and 11 bases stayed unmatched. Germline values: CDR1 DFQATT, CDR2 SNEGSKA (reference sequence). Here the CDR3 reads CSARLAGDFSYEQYF. As DNA, the CDR3 is TGCAGTGCAAGGCTCGCGGGAGACTTCTCCTACGAGCAGTACTTC.

This clonotype was recorded a few times. The chain couples TRBV4-1 to TRBJ1-5; D gene unclear. Deletions cut 4 bases from V and 7 bases from J, with 17 bases between. This CDR3 spans 15 amino acids. Germline CDR1 and CDR2: MGHRA and YSYEKL. As DNA, the CDR3 is TGCGCCAGCAGCCCCCTGCACGCAGATGGGCAGCCCCAGCATTTT. Residues: CASSPLHADGQPQHF.

As concerns this clonotype: Mismatch with germline at one junction end may stem from a read error. The chain joins TRBV4-1 to TRBJ2-1; 8 nucleotides line up with TRBD1. The CDR3 spans 17 residues. CDR1 MGHRA and CDR2 YSYEKL come from the germline V gene. The CDR3 loop reads CTSSQGQGSSSYNEQFF. CDR3 in DNA: TGCACCAGCAGCCAAGGACAGGGATCGAGCTCCTACAATGAGCAGTTCTTC.

This clonotype was recorded only once. The chain joins TRBV6-2 or TRBV6-3 to TRBJ2-1; D is unclear. The CDR3 sequence is 11 residues long. Germline CDR1 and CDR2: MNHEY and SVGEGT. The V end was cut by 2 bases, the J end by 16 bases, with 12 bases between. The CDR3 nucleotides are TGTGCCAGCAGTTACGTAGACCTCCGCTTCTTC. It translates to CASSYVDLRFF.

V gene TRBV7-2 combines with J gene TRBJ2-7; 9 bases match TRBD1. The CDR3 is 19 amino acids. CDR1 is SGHTA and CDR2 is FQGNSA in the germline V gene. The ends lost 4 bases at V and 0 bases at J; junction bases unmatched: 16. This CDR3 reads CASSSSGIPGTGSSYEQYF. CDR3 nucleotides: TGTGCCAGCAGCTCCTCCGGTATACCCGGGACAGGGAGCTCCTACGAGCAGTACTTC.

The V call is TRBV29-1, the J call TRBJ2-3, with D maybe TRBD1 (6 bases). CDR3 length: 17 residues. Germline CDR1 is SQVTM and CDR2 is ANQGSEA. V was pared by 7 bases and J by 1 base, with 24 bases between. Here the CDR3 DNA reads TGCAGCGCCCGACCCCTATGGACAGCCCGGGGCACAGATACGCAGTATTTT. Amino acids: CSARPLWTARGTDTQYF.

A few counts support this clonotype. The chain has TRBV2 and TRBJ1-5; a weak D match, TRBD1 (6 bases). V was cut by 4 bases and J by 2 bases, with 6 bases left in between. Looked up from germline, CDR1 is SNHLY and CDR2 is FYNNEI. The CDR3 runs to 13 residues. The CDR3 spells CASSGQGNQPQHF. DNA for the CDR3: TGTGCCAGCAGTGGACAGGGCAATCAGCCCCAGCATTTT.